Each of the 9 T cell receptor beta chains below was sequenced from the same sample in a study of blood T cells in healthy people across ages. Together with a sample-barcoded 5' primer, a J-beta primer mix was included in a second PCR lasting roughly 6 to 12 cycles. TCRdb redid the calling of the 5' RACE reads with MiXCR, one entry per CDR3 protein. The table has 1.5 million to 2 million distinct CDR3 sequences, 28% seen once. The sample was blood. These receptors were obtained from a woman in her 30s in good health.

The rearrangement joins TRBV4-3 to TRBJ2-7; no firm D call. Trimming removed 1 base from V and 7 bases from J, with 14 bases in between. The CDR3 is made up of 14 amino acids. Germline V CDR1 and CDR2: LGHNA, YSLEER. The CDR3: CASSQGPPPFEQYF. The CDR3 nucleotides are TGCGCCAGCAGCCAAGGGCCCCCCCCTTTTGAGCAGTACTTC.

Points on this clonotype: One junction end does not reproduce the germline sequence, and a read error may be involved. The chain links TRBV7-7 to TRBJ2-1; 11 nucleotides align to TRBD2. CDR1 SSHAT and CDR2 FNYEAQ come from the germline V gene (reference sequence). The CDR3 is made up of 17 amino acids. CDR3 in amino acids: CASSPTSGRAPYSEQFF. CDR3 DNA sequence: TGTGCCAGCAGCCCTACTAGCGGGAGAGCCCCGTACAGTGAGCAGTTCTTC.

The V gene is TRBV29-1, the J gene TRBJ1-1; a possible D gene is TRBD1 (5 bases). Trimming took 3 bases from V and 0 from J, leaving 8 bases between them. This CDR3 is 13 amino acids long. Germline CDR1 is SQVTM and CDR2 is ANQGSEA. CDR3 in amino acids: CSVDLGVNTEAFF. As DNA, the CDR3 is TGCAGCGTTGATCTGGGGGTGAACACTGAAGCTTTCTTT.

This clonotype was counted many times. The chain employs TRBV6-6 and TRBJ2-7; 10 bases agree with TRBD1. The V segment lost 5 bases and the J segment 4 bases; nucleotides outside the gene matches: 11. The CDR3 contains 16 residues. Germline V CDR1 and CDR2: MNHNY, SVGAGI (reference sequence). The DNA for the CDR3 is TGTGCCAGCAGTCGTCAAAATCGGGACAGGGGTTACGAGCAGTACTTC. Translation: CASSRQNRDRGYEQYF.

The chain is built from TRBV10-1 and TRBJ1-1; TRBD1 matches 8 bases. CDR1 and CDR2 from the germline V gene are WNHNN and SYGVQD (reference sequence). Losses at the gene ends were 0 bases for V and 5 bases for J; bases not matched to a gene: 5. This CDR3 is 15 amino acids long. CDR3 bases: TGCGCCAGCAGTGAGTCGAACAGGGGGGGAACTGAAGCTTTCTTT. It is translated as CASSESNRGGTEAFF.

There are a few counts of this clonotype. CDR3 sequence reads: CASGLAGPTYEQYF. The CDR3 DNA reads TGTGCCAGCGGGTTAGCGGGGCCAACCTACGAGCAGTACTTC. This chain links TRBV2 with TRBJ2-7, with 8 bases that match TRBD2. This CDR3 has 14 amino acids. Germline CDR1 SNHLY, CDR2 FYNNEI. Trimming cost V 8 bases and J 2 bases; bases outside gene matches: 8.

CDR3 DNA sequence: TGTGCCAGCAGCCGAGGCGAGGGAGGTCTGTTTTTT. Translating it yields CASSRGEGGLFF. The chain carries TRBV6-5 and TRBJ1-4; D gene ambiguous. This CDR3 is 12 amino acids long. Germline-derived CDR1 and CDR2 are MNHEY and SVGAGI. Trimming pared 6 bases from V and 14 bases from J, leaving 16 bases between.

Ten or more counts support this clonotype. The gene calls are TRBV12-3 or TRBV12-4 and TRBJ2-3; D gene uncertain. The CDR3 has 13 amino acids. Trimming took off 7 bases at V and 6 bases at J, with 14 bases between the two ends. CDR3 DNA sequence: TGTGCCAGCACCCCTTCGACCTTTGATACGCAGTATTTT. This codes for CASTPSTFDTQYF.

CDR3: CSARDRSRPEVRETQYF. The CDR3, as DNA: TGCAGTGCTAGGGATAGGTCCCGCCCCGAAGTACGAGAGACCCAGTACTTC. The V call is TRBV20-1, the J call TRBJ2-5; D remains ambiguous. CDR3 length equals 17 residues. V lost 3 bases to trimming and J lost 4 bases, with 24 bases between them. The germline V gene has CDR1 DFQATT and CDR2 SNEGSKA (reference sequence).